This is a list of T cell receptor beta chains from one sample in a study of monozygotic twins with inflammatory bowel disease. Each CDR3 protein gets one entry in TCRdb, which reprocessed the 5' RACE reads and gives no DNA. This sample's table reports 300,000 to 400,000 distinct CDR3 sequences. The specimen sequenced was blood. The receptors stem from a human donor with ulcerative colitis or Crohn's disease, or a healthy co-twin of an affected twin (not recorded which). The CDR3 runs from the conserved cysteine through the conserved F or W. The order of the fields is clone size, J gene, V gene, CDR3 protein. The size field is filled for only some rows; it gives once, few, many or a size class.

.	TRBJ1-1	TRBV11-3	CASSLEGQGASEAFF
.	TRBJ2-2	TRBV5-4	CASSRGGDSGTGELFF
.	TRBJ1-6	TRBV27	CASGTDVSPLHF
medium-sized	TRBJ2-1	TRBV27	CASSLSNNEQFF
.	TRBJ2-3	TRBV9	CASSVRNLQGDTQYF
.	TRBJ2-5	TRBV12-3/TRBV12-4	CASSRGLAEETQYF
.	TRBJ1-2	TRBV7-9	CASSSNGVGTEIYYGYTF
.	TRBJ1-2	TRBV20-1	CSAIMGNYGYTF
.	TRBJ2-5	TRBV20-1	CSASALAGGRTQYF
.	TRBJ1-1	TRBV20-1	CSARAGSLNTEAFF
.	TRBJ1-1	TRBV7-2	CASSYRDRSLVKTEAFF
.	TRBJ2-7	TRBV7-2	CASSFQAVGGSYEQYF
.	TRBJ1-1	TRBV7-9	CASSPQTANTEAFF
.	TRBJ2-5	TRBV5-1	CASRIGLAGAGFQETQYF
.	TRBJ2-2	TRBV28	CASILAGVNTGELFF
.	TRBJ2-3	TRBV11-1	CASSLPGTSGGKPDTQYF
.	TRBJ1-5	TRBV12-3/TRBV12-4	CASSSFGNQPQHF
.	TRBJ1-1	TRBV19	CASKAGKTEAFF
.	TRBJ1-1	TRBV20-1	CSVYGQTMNTEAFF
.	TRBJ2-3	TRBV9	CASSVAPGQSTDTQYF
.	TRBJ2-7	TRBV11-2	CASSFGLEGREQYF
.	TRBJ1-6	TRBV18	CASSPGTPGSYNSPLHF
.	TRBJ1-5	TRBV7-2	CASSSRGSQPQHF
.	TRBJ2-3	TRBV7-9	CASSFLVGRGTQYF
.	TRBJ2-5	TRBV20-1	CSALRPLKETQYF
.	TRBJ1-1	TRBV4-1	CASSQDHGGATEAFF
.	TRBJ2-7	TRBV11-2	CASSLSRGAHHEQYF
.	TRBJ1-5	TRBV7-2	CASSLRGGQPQHF
.	TRBJ2-3	TRBV21-1	CASSKARWGLAKITDTQYF
.	TRBJ2-7	TRBV5-5	CASSFAWTITSYEQYF
.	TRBJ2-7	TRBV28	CASSLDDDYEQYF
.	TRBJ2-7	TRBV30	CAWSVGRVSYEQYF
.	TRBJ2-5	TRBV12-3/TRBV12-4	CASSLFNQETQYF
.	TRBJ2-1	TRBV10-1	CARRLAGEVSNEQFF
.	TRBJ1-5	TRBV6-5	CASRTGSNQPQHF
.	TRBJ2-7	TRBV6-5	CASAAGLEQYF
.	TRBJ2-3	TRBV19	CASSIVGITDTQYF
.	TRBJ2-7	TRBV5-6	CASSLGGALHGYEQYF
.	TRBJ1-5	TRBV20-1	CSAHVGGGNQPQHF
.	TRBJ1-2	TRBV6-2/TRBV6-3	CASSYSGRTYAGYTF
.	TRBJ2-2	TRBV5-1	CASSLQTSFTGELFF
.	TRBJ2-7	TRBV12-3/TRBV12-4	CASGSNRGYEQYF
.	TRBJ1-3	TRBV12-3/TRBV12-4	CASSFSGRNGNTIYF
.	TRBJ2-3	TRBV27	CASSLRYGTSGKKADTQYF
.	TRBJ1-2	TRBV15	CATSRGAGDGYTF
.	TRBJ2-7	TRBV4-1	CASSKGLAGDSYEQYF
.	TRBJ2-7	TRBV5-1	CASSPLQGMASEQYF
.	TRBJ1-5	TRBV19	CASSSSSTGPSLLYSNQPQHF
.	TRBJ2-7	TRBV7-2	CASHLRGGYEQYF
.	TRBJ2-3	TRBV20-1	CSAPGGGSTDTQYF
.	TRBJ2-1	TRBV11-2	CASSPTGTKLSGYNEQFF